Following are 25 T cell receptor beta chains from one sample sequenced in a study of tumor-infiltrating lymphocytes in primary liver carcinoma. Co-extraction of RNA and DNA was performed on about 18-30 mg of unsorted bulk tissue. From approximately 0.5 ug of total RNA, TCR beta-specific cDNA was reverse-transcribed using a constant-region primer. What produced the TCR beta libraries was three nested multiplex PCR rounds using slightly modified ARM-PCR. Running around 9 cycles apiece, the first two PCR rounds relied on TRBV1-TRBV30 forward primers together with a C-beta reverse primer. TCRdb ran MiXCR on the multiplex PCR reads and lists one entry per CDR3 protein. The table has under 85,000 distinct CDR3 sequences, approximately 77% seen once. Sequencing was done on a sample of liver tumor tissue from sampling region 1. Stated subset: tumor region T1, superior pole. The receptors stem from a man in his forties with primary liver carcinoma and hepatitis B virus infection.

The chain has TRBV29-1 and TRBJ2-5; the D gene is possibly TRBD2 (5 bases). Between the trimmed V and J ends, which lost 4 bases and 8 bases, there was a span of 17 bases. This CDR3 region has 13 residues. CDR1 is SQVTM and CDR2 is ANQGSEA in the germline V gene. CDR3 region: CSVGARAVDTQYF. The CDR3, as DNA: TGCAGCGTTGGTGCGAGGGCCGTTGATACCCAGTACTTC.

At least ten counts were recorded for this clonotype. The chain employs TRBV30 and TRBJ1-2, with a possible D match to TRBD1 (5 bases). The CDR3 length is 16 residues. V lost 0 bases to trimming and J lost 4 bases, with 18 bases between them. CDR1 GTSNPN and CDR2 SVGIG come from the germline V gene (reference sequence). CDR3 DNA sequence: TGTGCCTGGAGTGTACGAGGGACCGGCGGATTCTATGGCTACACCTTC. Protein sequence: CAWSVRGTGGFYGYTF.

Comment on this clonotype: Without the conserved terminal phenylalanine or tryptophan, this CDR3 likely stems from a read error. V is TRBV6-6 and J is TRBJ2-2; no clear D gene. CDR1 and CDR2 (germline): MNHNY, SVGAGI (reference sequence). The CDR3 loop spans 12 amino acids. The CDR3 reads CASTLSSGELFL. The CDR3 DNA sequence: TGTGCTAGCACCCTATCCTCCGGGGAGCTGTTTTTA.

On this clonotype itself: Relative to the germline gene, one junction end is altered; a read error may explain this. The rearrangement joins TRBV11-2 to TRBJ2-5, with D uncertain. Germline lookup yields CDR1 SGHAT and CDR2 FQNNGV. The CDR3 has 16 residues. The CDR3 loop reads CASSLVPAIGLETQYF. The CDR3 coding sequence is TGTGCCAGCAGCTTAGTCCCGGCTATCGGGCTAGAGACACAGTACTTC.

As concerns this clonotype: One base away lies a much larger clone, so this may be a sequencing read error. The chain employs TRBV16 and TRBJ2-3, with D possibly matching TRBD1 (5 bases). CDR3 size: 13 residues. CDR1 KGHSY and CDR2 FQNENV come from the germline V gene. The CDR3 is CANSPWSDSTQYF. The CDR3 DNA reads TGTGCCAACAGCCCATGGTCAGACAGTACGCAGTATTTT.

Points on this clonotype: An end of the junction does not agree with germline; a read error may underlie this. The chain has TRBV5-1 and TRBJ2-1; 9 bases line up with TRBD2. The CDR3 contains 16 residues. Germline assignment: CDR1 SGHRS and CDR2 YFSETQ. The CDR3 region has the DNA TGCACCAGCAGCTTCCTTAGCGGGAGCCCCTACAATGAGCAGTTCTTC. The encoded protein is CTSSFLSGSPYNEQFF.

The chain recombines TRBV12-2 with TRBJ2-1; the table calls TRBD1, which could not be checked here. TRBV12-2 is tagged as a pseudogene. The CDR3 sequence is 16 residues long. The CDR3 is CASRLDTPNRFKEQFF. The CDR3 DNA reads TGTGCAAGTCGCTTAGACACGCCCAACCGGTTCAAAGAGCAGTTCTTC.

Note on this clonotype: This may be a read error, as it is one base from a much larger clone. V gene TRBV28 combines with J gene TRBJ2-7, with D possibly being TRBD2 (5 bases). This CDR3 is built from 14 residues. The germline CDR1 and CDR2 sequences are MDHEN and SYDVKM. V shed 2 bases and J shed 3 bases, with 11 bases lying between them. CDR3 protein: CASSLRRAGYEQYF. As DNA, the CDR3 is TGTGCCAGCAGTTTAAGACGGGCGGGCTACGAGCAGTACTTC.

Comment on this clonotype: Its ends do not fully match the called genes, so a read error is possible. This rearrangement joins TRBV6-1 to TRBJ2-5, with D unresolved. The CDR3 sequence is 11 residues long. Germline CDR1 is MNHNS and CDR2 is SASEGT. CDR3 loop: CVSNELETQYF. The CDR3 DNA reads TGTGTCAGCAATGAATTGGAGACCCAGTACTTC.

A single count supports this clonotype. The junction does not match germline at one end; this may be a read error. This chain connects TRBV6-1 to TRBJ2-3; tentatively, D is TRBD1 (6 bases). Germline CDR1 and CDR2: MNHNS and SASEGT. The CDR3 has 15 amino acids. For the CDR3, the DNA is TGTGCCAGCAGAGACAGGAGCCGTAACACAGATACTCAGTATTTT. Protein sequence: CASRDRSRNTDTQYF.

As for this clonotype: An end of the junction does not agree with germline; a read error may underlie this. The chain combines TRBV11-1 with TRBJ2-3, with D unresolved. Germline CDR1 and CDR2: SGHAT and FQDESV (reference sequence). The CDR3 totals 15 residues. The CDR3 sequence: CTSSLQPVNTDTQYF. CDR3 nucleotide sequence: TGTACCAGCAGTTTACAGCCCGTTAACACAGATACGCAGTATTTT.

In the case of this clonotype: One end of the junction does not line up with germline, which may come from a read error. The chain has TRBV11-1 and TRBJ2-3; TRBD2 agrees at 8 bases. Germline CDR1 and CDR2: SGHAT and FQDESV (reference sequence). The CDR3 covers 14 residues. Here the CDR3 reads CVSAGGTGADTQYF. The CDR3 DNA follows: TGTGTCAGCGCGGGGGGAACTGGCGCAGATACGCAGTATTTT.

This chain connects TRBV5-5 to TRBJ2-4; perhaps TRBD1 as D (5 bases). The CDR3 spans 14 residues. Per the germline V gene, CDR1 is SGHKS and CDR2 is YYEKEE (reference sequence). The V and J ends lost 2 bases and 7 bases respectively, with 13 bases between them. The CDR3 spells CASSLEARANIQYF. In DNA, the CDR3 is TGTGCCAGCAGCTTAGAGGCCAGGGCGAACATTCAGTACTTC.

This clonotype was seen a single time. J is TRBJ2-5 and V is TRBV11-2; possibly TRBD1 for D (5 bases). CDR1 SGHAT and CDR2 FQNNGV come from the germline V gene. The CDR3 has 14 residues. CDR3 in amino acids: CANCLQAAQETQYF. The CDR3 nucleotides are TGTGCTAACTGCTTACAGGCAGCCCAAGAGACCCAGTACTTC.

In the case of this clonotype: An end of the junction does not agree with germline; a read error may underlie this. The chain carries TRBV5-1 and TRBJ2-5, with D uncertain. The germline gives CDR1 SGHRS, CDR2 YFSETQ. The CDR3 totals 15 residues. The CDR3 DNA sequence: TGCGTCAGCAACTTGAGCACAGTCTACCAAGAGACCCAGTACTTC. Residues: CVSNLSTVYQETQYF.

About this clonotype: This clone may be a read error of a much larger clone one base away. The chain combines TRBV30 with TRBJ1-2, with D possibly TRBD1 on 5 matching bases. CDR1 is GTSNPN, CDR2 SVGIG, per germline (reference sequence). The CDR3 runs 12 residues. Trimming removed 2 bases at V and 7 bases at J, with 11 bases between. As DNA, the CDR3 is TGTGCCTGGAGTCCAACAAGGGGTGGCTACACCTTC. This codes for CAWSPTRGGYTF.

Remarks on this clonotype: The CDR3 end shows no conserved phenylalanine or tryptophan, and so a read error is likely. V and J are TRBV10-1 and TRBJ2-3; 8 bases match TRBD2. Germline V gene sequence: CDR1 WNHNN, CDR2 SYGVQD (reference sequence). The CDR3 is made up of 15 amino acids. The CDR3 DNA is TGCGCCAGCAGTCAGCGGGAGAGGGTTCCGGATATGCAGTATTCT. Amino acid sequence: CASSQRERVPDMQYS.

This clonotype was observed a single time. This CDR3 fails to terminate in the conserved phenylalanine or tryptophan, so it likely reflects a read error. The chain has TRBV29-1 and TRBJ2-1; 7 bases fit TRBD2. This CDR3 comprises 14 residues. V lost 6 bases, J lost 10 bases, and 15 bases stayed unmatched. Looked up from germline, CDR1 is SQVTM and CDR2 is ANQGSEA. The CDR3 reads CSVARTLAESEQFS. CDR3 nucleotide sequence: TGCAGCGTCGCCCGAACGCTAGCGGAGAGCGAGCAGTTCTCC.

On this clonotype: The missing conserved phenylalanine or tryptophan at the end of this CDR3 makes a read error likely. The chain employs TRBV7-9 and TRBJ1-1, with TRBD1 as a possible D gene (6 bases). The CDR3 consists of 15 residues. Germline-derived CDR1 and CDR2 are SEHNR and FQNEAQ (reference sequence). With 5 bases removed from V and 3 bases from J, the gap between germline ends came to 16 bases. The chain's CDR3 is CASSPQGLMDTEAFT. The CDR3 DNA sequence: TGTGCCAGCAGCCCTCAGGGGCTAATGGACACTGAAGCTTTCACT.

A word on this clonotype: Germline and junction disagree at one end, which may indicate a read error. This chain uses TRBV5-6 with TRBJ2-7; D may correspond to TRBD1 or TRBD2 (5 bases each). Germline lookup yields CDR1 SGHDT and CDR2 YYEEEE. CDR3 size: 16 residues. CDR3: CGSSLAGTTYSYEQYF. In DNA, the CDR3 is TGTGGCAGCAGCTTGGCCGGGACGACCTACTCCTACGAGCAGTATTTC.

Worth noting for this clonotype: One junction end disagrees with the germline gene, perhaps due to a read error. This chain connects TRBV5-6 to TRBJ2-7; 7 positions match TRBD2. This CDR3 has 17 residues. Germline-derived CDR1 and CDR2 are SGHDT and YYEEEE. Here the CDR3 DNA reads TGTGCCAGCAGCGCATTCAAGGTAGCGGGTAACACCTACGAGCAGTGCTTC. Protein sequence: CASSAFKVAGNTYEQCF. Supplemented by reference TRBV5-6 and TRBJ2-7, the full variable domain reads DAGVTQSPTHLIKTRGQQVTLRCSPKSGHDTVSWYQQALGQGPQFIFQYYEEEERQRGNFPDRFSGHQFPNYSSELNVNALLLGDSALYLCASSAFKVAGNTYEQCFGPGTRLTVT.

Points on this clonotype: Mismatch with germline at one junction end may stem from a read error. This chain uses TRBV5-6 with TRBJ2-3; 14 bases agree with TRBD2. The CDR3 sequence is 19 residues long. Germline assignment: CDR1 SGHDT and CDR2 YYEEEE. The CDR3 DNA reads as TGTGCCAGCAATCCGACTAGCGGGAGGGCCGGAACTCGTACAGATATGCAGTATTTT. It codes for CASNPTSGRAGTRTDMQYF.

The chain couples TRBV7-9 to TRBJ2-5, with D perhaps TRBD1 or TRBD2 (5 bases each). Germline assignment: CDR1 SEHNR and CDR2 FQNEAQ (reference sequence). This CDR3 comprises 15 residues. V was pared by 5 bases and J by 4 bases, with 17 bases between. The CDR3: CASSPSQGNRETQYF. The CDR3 nucleotides are TGTGCCAGCAGCCCTAGCCAGGGTAATAGAGAGACCCAGTACTTC.

Notes on this clonotype: The junction shows a germline mismatch at one end, possibly a read error. The chain recombines TRBV5-4 with TRBJ2-5, with TRBD2 as a possible D gene (5 bases). CDR1 and CDR2 (germline): SGHNT, YYREEE (reference sequence). CDR3 size: 15 residues. The CDR3 loop is CASSFFHVGEEAQYF. CDR3 nucleotide sequence: TGTGCCAGCAGCTTTTTTCACGTGGGAGAAGAGGCCCAGTACTTC. Together with reference TRBV5-4 and TRBJ2-5, the CDR3 gives the full variable domain: ETGVTQSPTHLIKTRGQQVTLRCSSQSGHNTVSWYQQALGQGPQFIFQYYREEENGRGNFPPRFSGLQFPNYSSELNVNALELDDSALYLCASSFFHVGEEAQYFGPGTRLLVL.

This clonotype is large in the sample. The V gene is TRBV11-2, the J gene TRBJ2-1; no reliable D call. CDR1 and CDR2 from the germline V gene are SGHAT and FQNNGV. The CDR3 length is 14 residues. V gave up 2 bases and J gave up 2 bases, with 7 bases separating them. This chain's CDR3 is CASSLPLAYNEQFF. The CDR3, as DNA: TGTGCCAGCAGCTTACCTCTAGCCTACAATGAGCAGTTCTTC. Filled out from reference TRBV11-2 and TRBJ2-1, the complete variable domain reads EAGVAQSPRYKIIEKRQSVAFWCNPISGHATLYWYQQILGQGPKLLIQFQNNGVVDDSQLPKDRFSAERLKGVDSTLKIQPAKLEDSAVYLCASSLPLAYNEQFFGPGTRLTVL.